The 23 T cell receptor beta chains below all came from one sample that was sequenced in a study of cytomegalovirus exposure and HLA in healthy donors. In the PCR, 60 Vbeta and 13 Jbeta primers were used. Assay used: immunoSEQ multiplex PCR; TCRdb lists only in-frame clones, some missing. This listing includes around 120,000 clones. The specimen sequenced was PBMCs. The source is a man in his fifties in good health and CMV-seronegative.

CDR3 sequence (DNA): TGTGCCAGCAGGGGCCCGCGGACAGCTAATGAAAAACTGTTTTTT. Its translation: CASRGPRTANEKLFF. The rearrangement joins TRBV6-5 to TRBJ1-4, with TRBD1 as a possible D gene (6 bases). Germline V gives CDR1 MNHEY, CDR2 SVGAGI. This CDR3 is built from 15 residues. Deletions cut 6 bases from V and 3 bases from J, with 14 bases between.

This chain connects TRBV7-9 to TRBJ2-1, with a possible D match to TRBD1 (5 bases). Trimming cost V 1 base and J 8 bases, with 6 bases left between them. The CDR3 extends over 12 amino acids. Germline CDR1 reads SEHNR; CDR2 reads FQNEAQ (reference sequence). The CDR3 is CASSLEGDEQFF. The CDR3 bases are TGTGCCAGCAGCTTAGAAGGGGATGAGCAGTTCTTC.

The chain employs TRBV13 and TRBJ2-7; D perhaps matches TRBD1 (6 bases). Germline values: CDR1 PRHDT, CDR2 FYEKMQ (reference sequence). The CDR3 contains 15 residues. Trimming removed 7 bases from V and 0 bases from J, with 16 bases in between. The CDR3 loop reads CASTLSRGPSYEQYF. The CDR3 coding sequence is TGTGCCAGCACCCTCAGCAGGGGACCCTCCTACGAGCAGTACTTC.

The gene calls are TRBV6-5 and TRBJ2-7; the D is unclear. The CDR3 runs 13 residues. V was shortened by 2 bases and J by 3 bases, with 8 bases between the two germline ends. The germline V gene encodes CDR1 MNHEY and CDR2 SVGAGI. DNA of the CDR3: TGTGCCAGCAGTTACGGGCAGGTCTACGAGCAGTACTTC. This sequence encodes CASSYGQVYEQYF.

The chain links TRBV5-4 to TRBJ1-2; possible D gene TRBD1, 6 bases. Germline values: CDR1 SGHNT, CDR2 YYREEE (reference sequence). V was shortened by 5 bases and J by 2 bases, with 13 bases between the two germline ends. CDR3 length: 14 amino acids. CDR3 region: CASSSWTENYGYTF. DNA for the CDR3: TGTGCCAGCAGTTCTTGGACAGAGAACTATGGCTACACCTTC.

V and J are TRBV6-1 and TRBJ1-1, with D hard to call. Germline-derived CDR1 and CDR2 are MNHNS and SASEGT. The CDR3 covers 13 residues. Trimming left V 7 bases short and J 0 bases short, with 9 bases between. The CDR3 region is CASMKQLNTEAFF. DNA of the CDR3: TGTGCCAGCATGAAACAGCTGAACACTGAAGCTTTCTTT.

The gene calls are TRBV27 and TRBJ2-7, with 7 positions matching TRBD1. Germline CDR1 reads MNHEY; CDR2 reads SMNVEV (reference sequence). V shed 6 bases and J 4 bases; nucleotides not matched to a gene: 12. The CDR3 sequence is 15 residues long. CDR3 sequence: CASSYLQGIKYEQYF. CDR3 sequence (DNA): TGTGCCAGCAGCTATCTACAGGGGATTAAGTACGAGCAGTACTTC.

In nucleotides, the CDR3 is TGTGCCAGCAGCCGATCAGGGGGCACCGGGGAGCTGTTTTTT. Amino acids: CASSRSGGTGELFF. This sequence joins TRBV7-6 and TRBJ2-2, with 7 bases lining up with TRBD1. Germline V gene lookup returns CDR1 SGHVS and CDR2 FNYEAQ. V lost 5 bases, J lost 4 bases, and 4 bases stayed unmatched. CDR3 length: 14 residues.

The CDR3 DNA is TGTGCCAGTTTTCAGTCGGGGGGCGGCAGTCCTACCTCTGGAAACACCATATATTTT. Protein product: CASFQSGGGSPTSGNTIYF. The V call is TRBV19, the J call TRBJ1-3; D might be TRBD1 (6 bases). The germline V gene encodes CDR1 LNHDA and CDR2 SQIVND (reference sequence). The CDR3 runs 19 residues. V lost 8 bases to trimming and J lost 0 bases, with 26 bases between them.

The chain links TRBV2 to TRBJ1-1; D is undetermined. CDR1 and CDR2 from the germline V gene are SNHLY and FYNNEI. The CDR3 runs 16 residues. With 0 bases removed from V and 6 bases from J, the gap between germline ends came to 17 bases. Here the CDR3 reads CASSEALRGGGAEAFF. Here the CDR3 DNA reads TGTGCCAGCAGTGAAGCGCTTAGAGGTGGCGGGGCTGAAGCTTTCTTT. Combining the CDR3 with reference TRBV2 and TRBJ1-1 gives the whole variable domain EPEVTQTPSHQVTQMGQEVILRCVPISNHLYFYWYRQILGQKVEFLVSFYNNEISEKSEIFDDQFSVERPDGSNFTLKIRSTKLEDSAMYFCASSEALRGGGAEAFFGQGTRLTVV.

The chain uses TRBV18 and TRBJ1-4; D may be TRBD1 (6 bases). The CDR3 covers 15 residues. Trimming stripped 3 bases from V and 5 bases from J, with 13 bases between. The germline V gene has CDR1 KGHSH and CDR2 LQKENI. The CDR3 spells CASSPIQGANEKLFF. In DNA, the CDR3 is TGTGCCAGCTCACCGATACAGGGTGCGAATGAAAAACTGTTTTTT.

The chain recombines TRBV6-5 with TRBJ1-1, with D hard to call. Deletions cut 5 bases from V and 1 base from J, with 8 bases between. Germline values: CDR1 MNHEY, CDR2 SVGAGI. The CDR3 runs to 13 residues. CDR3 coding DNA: TGTGCCAGCAGTCAGTCTCCGAACACTGAAGCTTTCTTT. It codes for CASSQSPNTEAFF.

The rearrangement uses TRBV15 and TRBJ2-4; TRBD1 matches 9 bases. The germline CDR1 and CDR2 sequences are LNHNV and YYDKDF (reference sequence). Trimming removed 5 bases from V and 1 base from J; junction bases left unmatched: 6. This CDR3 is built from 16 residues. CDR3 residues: CATSWTGEGAKNIQYF. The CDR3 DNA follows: TGTGCCACCAGCTGGACAGGGGAAGGGGCCAAAAACATTCAGTACTTC.

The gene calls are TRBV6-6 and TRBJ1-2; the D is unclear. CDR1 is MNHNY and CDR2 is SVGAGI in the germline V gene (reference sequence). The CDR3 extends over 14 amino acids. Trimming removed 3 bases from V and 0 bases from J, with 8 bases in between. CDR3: CASSYSLANYGYTF. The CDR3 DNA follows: TGTGCCAGCAGTTATTCTTTAGCTAACTATGGCTACACCTTC.

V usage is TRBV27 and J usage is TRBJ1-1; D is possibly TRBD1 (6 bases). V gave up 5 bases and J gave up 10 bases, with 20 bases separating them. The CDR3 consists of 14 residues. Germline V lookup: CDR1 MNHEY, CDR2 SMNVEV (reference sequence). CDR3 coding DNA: TGTGCCAGCAGTACCCGGTCGACAGGAGCTTCAGCTTTCTTT. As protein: CASSTRSTGASAFF.

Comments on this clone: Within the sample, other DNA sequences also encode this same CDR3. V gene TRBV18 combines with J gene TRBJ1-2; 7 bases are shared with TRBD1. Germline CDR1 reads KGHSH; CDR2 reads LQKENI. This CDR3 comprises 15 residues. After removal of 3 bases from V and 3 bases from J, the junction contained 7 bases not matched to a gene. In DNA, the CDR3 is TGTGCCAGCTCACCTATACAGGGGTTCGACTATGGCTACACCTTC. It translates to CASSPIQGFDYGYTF.

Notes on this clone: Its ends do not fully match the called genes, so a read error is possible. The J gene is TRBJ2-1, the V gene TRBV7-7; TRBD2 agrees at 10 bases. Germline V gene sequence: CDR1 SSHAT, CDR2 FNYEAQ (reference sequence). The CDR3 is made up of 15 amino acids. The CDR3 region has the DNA TGTGCTAGCAGCTTAGGAAGCGGGGGGGCCAGTGAGCAGTTCTTC. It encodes CASSLGSGGASEQFF. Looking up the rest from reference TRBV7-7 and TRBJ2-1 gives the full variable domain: GAGVSQSPRYKVTKRGQDVTLRCDPISSHATLYWYQQALGQGPEFLTYFNYEAQPDKSGLPSDRFSAERPEGSISTLTIQRTEQRDSAMYRCASSLGSGGASEQFFGPGTRLTVL.

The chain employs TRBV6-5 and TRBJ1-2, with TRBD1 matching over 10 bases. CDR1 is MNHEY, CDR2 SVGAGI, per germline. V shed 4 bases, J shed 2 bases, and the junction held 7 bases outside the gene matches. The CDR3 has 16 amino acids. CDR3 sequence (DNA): TGTGCCAGCAGTTCTACTAGGACAGGGGGAAACTATGGCTACACCTTC. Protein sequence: CASSSTRTGGNYGYTF.

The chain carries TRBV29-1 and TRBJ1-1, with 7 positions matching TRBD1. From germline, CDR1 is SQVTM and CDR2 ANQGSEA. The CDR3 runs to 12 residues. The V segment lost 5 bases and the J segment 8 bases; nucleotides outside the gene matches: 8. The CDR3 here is CSVSGQVLEAFF. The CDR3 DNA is TGCAGCGTTTCAGGACAGGTGTTAGAAGCTTTCTTT.

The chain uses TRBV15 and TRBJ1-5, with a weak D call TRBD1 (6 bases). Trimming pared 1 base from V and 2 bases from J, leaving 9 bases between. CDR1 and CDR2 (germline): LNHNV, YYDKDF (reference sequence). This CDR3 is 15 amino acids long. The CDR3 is CATSRGGGGNQPQHF. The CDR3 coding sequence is TGTGCCACCAGCAGAGGGGGGGGCGGCAATCAGCCCCAGCATTTT. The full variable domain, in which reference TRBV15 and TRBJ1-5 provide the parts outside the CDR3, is DAMVIQNPRYQVTQFGKPVTLSCSQTLNHNVMYWYQQKSSQAPKLLFHYYDKDFNNEADTPDNFQSRRPNTSFCFLDIRSPGLGDTAMYLCATSRGGGGNQPQHFGDGTRLSIL.

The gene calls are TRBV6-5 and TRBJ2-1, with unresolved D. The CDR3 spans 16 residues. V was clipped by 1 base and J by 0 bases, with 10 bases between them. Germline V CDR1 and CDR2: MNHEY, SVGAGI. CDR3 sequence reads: CASSYLAGSSYNEQFF. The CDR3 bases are TGTGCCAGCAGTTACTTAGCTGGAAGCTCCTACAATGAGCAGTTCTTC.

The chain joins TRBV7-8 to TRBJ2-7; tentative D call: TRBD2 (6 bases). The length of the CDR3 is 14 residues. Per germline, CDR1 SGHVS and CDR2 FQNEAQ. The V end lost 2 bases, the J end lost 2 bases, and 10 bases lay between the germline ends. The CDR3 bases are TGTGCCAGCAGCTTATATGCGGGGACCTACGAGCAGTACTTC. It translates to CASSLYAGTYEQYF.

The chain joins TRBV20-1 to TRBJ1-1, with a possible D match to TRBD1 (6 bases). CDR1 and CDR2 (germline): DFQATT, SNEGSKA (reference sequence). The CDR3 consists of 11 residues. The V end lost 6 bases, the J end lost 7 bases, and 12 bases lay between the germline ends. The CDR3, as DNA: TGCAGTGCAACTGGGGGCATTGAAGCTTTCTTT. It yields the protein CSATGGIEAFF.